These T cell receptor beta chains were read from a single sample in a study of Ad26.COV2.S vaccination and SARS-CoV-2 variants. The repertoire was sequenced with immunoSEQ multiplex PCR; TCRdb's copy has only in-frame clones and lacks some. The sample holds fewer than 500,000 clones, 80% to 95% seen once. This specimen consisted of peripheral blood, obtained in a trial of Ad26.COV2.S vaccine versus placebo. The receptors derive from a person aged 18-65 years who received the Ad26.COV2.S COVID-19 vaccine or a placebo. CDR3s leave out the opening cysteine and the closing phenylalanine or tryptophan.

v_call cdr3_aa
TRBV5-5 ASSLGPLSFGKHTGELF
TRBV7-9 ASSLAWSGSTWELF
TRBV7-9 ASSFPEGTATNEKLF
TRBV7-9 ASSLDGGESYEQY
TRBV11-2 ASSKDRTANYGYT
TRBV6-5 ASTRLAGAHEQY
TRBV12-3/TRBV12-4 ASSEFRGTEAF
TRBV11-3 ASSLLGSGRQF
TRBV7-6 ASSLAGVSGRAPDTQY
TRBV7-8 ASSHRSPLIGEQF
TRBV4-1 ASSRATALYGYT
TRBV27 ASSHRDMSSYEQY
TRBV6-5 ASSKTGTAYEQY
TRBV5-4 ASSLAGLADTQY
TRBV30 AWSPNNEKLF
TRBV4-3 ASSQEGLLAGPYEQY
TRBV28 ASSTMSPDTQY
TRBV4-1 ASSHAGTSGSFEQF
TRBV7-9 ASSFLSGELF
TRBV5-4 ASSRIGETQY
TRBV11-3 ASRRNTGELF
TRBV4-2 ASSKGLAGRTGELF
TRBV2 ASREAGKGGELF
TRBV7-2 ASSPPGLLYEQY
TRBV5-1 ASSLAGSYEQY
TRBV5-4 ASSLEGRGPGGEQY
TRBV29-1 SVTSGVNEQF
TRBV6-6 ASSYFTRQTYEQY
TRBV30 AWGGVVNTEAF
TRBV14 ASSHMGGGVYNEQF
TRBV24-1 ATSRSGRASNEQF
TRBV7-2 ASSSGGGRRNYGYT
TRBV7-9 ASSLVGSSYNEQF
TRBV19 ASSIYVGQKDEQF
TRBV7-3 ASSPWGGRGTDTQY
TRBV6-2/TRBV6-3 ASSSGTGAQTQY
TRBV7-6 ASSLSDTQY
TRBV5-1 ASSLDRGNSPLH
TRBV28 ASSPRQSNTEAF
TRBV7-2 ASSLTGEDYEQY
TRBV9 ASSGPQGTSPSDTQY
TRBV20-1 SASFSAGLASGAPDTQY